The sequence of this T cell receptor beta chain was determined in a study of blood T cell repertoires in COVID-19. This clone came up once. Original methodology: Scientists estimated how many nucleated cells there were by amplifying reference gene primers. Assay used: immunoSEQ multiplex PCR; TCRdb lists only in-frame clones, some missing. D and trimming were read from the DNA, whereas the V and J calls and clone size are those reported in that table. The profile covers fewer than 600,000 clones, with over 75% appearing a single time and 1.8% taken by the ten largest. Ages ranged from roughly 18 to 100 years, with residence in approximately 23 US areas. Two negative PCRs, clearance, or symptom resolution characterized the recovered Cohort 3 donors. Germline CDR1 reads SGDLS; CDR2 reads YYNGEE. V was pared by 0 bases and J by 9 bases, with 10 bases of the junction left unmatched. The CDR3 covers 16 residues.

Material for sequencing was PBMCs or T cells enriched from blood (not recorded which). The chain recombines TRBV9 with TRBJ2-2; 8 bases line up with TRBD2. This TCR was sampled from a woman in her 40s who had recovered from COVID-19. CDR3 nucleotides: TGTGCCAGCAGCGTAGGGGCTAGCGGGCCAGGCCGGGAGCTGTTTTTT. Protein: CASSVGASGPGRELFF. The complete variable domain, with remaining parts taken from reference TRBV9 and TRBJ2-2, reads DSGVTQTPKHLITATGQRVTLRCSPRSGDLSVYWYQQSLDQGLQFLIQYYNGEERAKGNILERFSAQQFPDLHSELNLSSLELGDSALYFCASSVGASGPGRELFFGEGSRLTVL.